Listed below are T cell receptor beta chains from one sample, sequenced in a study of OX40 agonist ivuxolimab in advanced cancers. Libraries were prepared by immunoSEQ multiplex PCR; TCRdb keeps only in-frame clonotypes and omits some of them. Among some 130,000 clones listed, roughly nine tenths were seen once. The specimen comprised CD4+ or CD8+ T cells sorted from blood, sampled in a trial of the OX40 agonist ivuxolimab. These receptors originate from an adult with an advanced solid tumor such as melanoma, head and neck, liver or kidney cancer. CDR3s include the opening cysteine and the closing phenylalanine or tryptophan. The order of the fields is CDR3 DNA, CDR3 protein, V gene, D gene, clone size, J gene. A D gene is named only where the DNA matches it firmly. Rows give clone size only sometimes, using once, few, many, or a class for an expanded clone.

TGTGCCTGGAGTCGGGCGGGTAGTGGCACTGAAGCTTTCTTT CAWSRAGSGTEAFF TRBV30 NA NA TRBJ1-1
TGTGCCAGCACCCCGGCGGGTCAGCTGAACGAGCAGTACTTC CASTPAGQLNEQYF TRBV21-1 NA NA TRBJ2-7
TGCGCCAGCAGCTCGAGTAAGGTAGAGGATGGCTACACCTTC CASSSSKVEDGYTF TRBV5-1 NA NA TRBJ1-2
TGCGCCAGCAGCCAAGAGACAGTTGGGAAAAACACCATATATTTT CASSQETVGKNTIYF TRBV4-1 NA NA TRBJ1-3
TGCGCCAGCAGCCCGGGGGGAGTCACAGATACGCAGTATTTT CASSPGGVTDTQYF TRBV4-3 TRBD2 NA TRBJ2-3
TGTGCCGTGACAGGGGGCGGAGAGACCCAGTACTTC CAVTGGGETQYF TRBV30 TRBD1 NA TRBJ2-5
TGTGCCAGCAGCCCACGCGACAGCTTGGCTGGCTACACCTTC CASSPRDSLAGYTF TRBV7-2 NA few TRBJ1-2
TGTGCCAGCAGCGTAGGGTGGGGACAAGGTGCGAGGGGAAACACCATATATTTT CASSVGWGQGARGNTIYF TRBV9 NA NA TRBJ1-3
TGTGCCAGCAGCGTTTTACTAGCGGGGGGACTCACAGATACGCAGTATTTT CASSVLLAGGLTDTQYF TRBV9 TRBD2 once TRBJ2-3
TGTGCCAGCAGCTCCGCAGACGCGCGTGAAGCTTTCTTT CASSSADAREAFF TRBV5-5 NA few TRBJ1-1
TGTGCCTGGAGTGTACGGGAGGGCACTGAAGCTTTCTTT CAWSVREGTEAFF TRBV30 NA NA TRBJ1-1
TGTGCCAGCAGCTTGTGGGCTAGCGGGCTGAATGAGCAGTTCTTC CASSLWASGLNEQFF TRBV11-2 TRBD2 NA TRBJ2-1
TGCAGCGTTCTACAGGGCTATGGAGAGACCCAGTACTTC CSVLQGYGETQYF TRBV29-1 NA NA TRBJ2-5
TGTGCCAGCAGTTTCGTGGGGGCTGGAAACACCATATATTTT CASSFVGAGNTIYF TRBV28 NA NA TRBJ1-3
TGTGCCAGCAGCTCAGGACAGGGAGGTCAGCCCCAGCATTTT CASSSGQGGQPQHF TRBV5-4 TRBD1 NA TRBJ1-5
TGTGCCAGCTCGGGGTACCCTAATGAAAAACTGTTTTTT CASSGYPNEKLFF TRBV28 NA NA TRBJ1-4
TGTGCCAGCGGCTCAGGGAGCTCCTACGAGCAGTACTTC CASGSGSSYEQYF TRBV28 NA NA TRBJ2-7
TGTGCCAGCAGCGAAGCCGGGACAGGGTTTGTGCAGTACTTC CASSEAGTGFVQYF TRBV11-1 TRBD1 NA TRBJ2-7
TGTGCCAGCAGCCTCGCAGGGCTATACACCATATATTTT CASSLAGLYTIYF TRBV5-6 NA NA TRBJ1-3
TGTGCCAGCAGTTCCCCGGGACAGGGGGCTTTAGCTTTCTTT CASSSPGQGALAFF TRBV6-5 TRBD1 NA TRBJ1-1
TGCAGCGTTCACAGGGGCGCAAGGGGTGAGCAGTTCTTC CSVHRGARGEQFF TRBV29-1 TRBD1 NA TRBJ2-1
TGTGCCAGCAGCCTCGGGACTAGCGGGGAGGGTGAGCAGTTCTTC CASSLGTSGEGEQFF TRBV7-6 TRBD2 NA TRBJ2-1
TGCGCCAGCAGCCGGACCCGAACAAGCACAGATACGCAGTATTTT CASSRTRTSTDTQYF TRBV4-1 NA NA TRBJ2-3
TGTGCCAGCAGAGGGAGACAAGAGACCCAGTACTTC CASRGRQETQYF TRBV28 NA NA TRBJ2-5
TGTGCCAGCAGCCTTAGTAGGGGGGGCGGCTACACCTTC CASSLSRGGGYTF TRBV7-2 NA once TRBJ1-2
TGCGCCAGCAGCCTGACAGAGAACACTGAAGCTTTCTTT CASSLTENTEAFF TRBV4-3 NA NA TRBJ1-1
TGTGCCAGCAGCTTAGACTGGACCGGGAATGAGCAGTTCTTC CASSLDWTGNEQFF TRBV7-2 NA NA TRBJ2-1
TGCAGCTCCGGACAGAACCAAGAGACCCAGTACTTC CSSGQNQETQYF TRBV29-1 NA NA TRBJ2-5
TGTGCCAGTAGTATACAGACAGCCCAAGAGACCCAGTACTTC CASSIQTAQETQYF TRBV19 NA NA TRBJ2-5
TGCGCCAGCAGCCGGGACAGGGGGTATAATGAGCAGTTCTTC CASSRDRGYNEQFF TRBV4-3 TRBD1 NA TRBJ2-1
TGCGCCAGCAGCTTACCGGGACATTACTCCTACGAGCAGTACTTC CASSLPGHYSYEQYF TRBV5-1 NA NA TRBJ2-7